This T cell receptor beta chain is from a study of blood T cell repertoires in COVID-19. Study context: Samples of COVID-19 (acute and convalescent) were obtained from the United States, Italy and Spain. Sources were T cells, B-cell-depleted T cells, or PBMCs; the material itself was cDNA or gDNA.

Study processing details: For nucleated cells, counts were estimated from reference gene primer amplification. Clones were read by immunoSEQ multiplex PCR, and TCRdb kept only the in-frame ones, dropping some. The V and J calls and the clone size are those of that table, but D and trimming were determined from the DNA. The profile covers about 110,000 clones, with less than 80% appearing a single time and roughly 20% taken by the ten largest. This sequence was found in a man between 65 and 85 years old with active or convalescent COVID-19. Sequencing was carried out using peripheral blood.

CDR3 region: CASSIDRNNEQFF. In DNA, the CDR3 is TGTGCCAGTAGTATAGATAGAAACAATGAGCAGTTCTTC. V and J are TRBV19 and TRBJ2-1; D is undetermined. This CDR3 comprises 13 residues. Germline values: CDR1 LNHDA, CDR2 SQIVND (reference sequence). Trimming shortened V by 0 bases and J by 5 bases, and 5 bases separated the two germline ends.